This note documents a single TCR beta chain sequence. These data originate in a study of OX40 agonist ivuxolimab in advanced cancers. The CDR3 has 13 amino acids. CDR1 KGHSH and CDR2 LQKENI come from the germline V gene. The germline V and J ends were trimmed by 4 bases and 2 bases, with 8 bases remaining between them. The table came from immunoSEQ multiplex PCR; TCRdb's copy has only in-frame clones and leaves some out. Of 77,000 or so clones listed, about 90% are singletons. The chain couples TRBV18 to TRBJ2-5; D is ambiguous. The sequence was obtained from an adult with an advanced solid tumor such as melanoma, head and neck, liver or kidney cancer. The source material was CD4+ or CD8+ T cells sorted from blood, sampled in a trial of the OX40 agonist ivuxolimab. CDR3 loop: CASSLTIQETQYF. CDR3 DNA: TGTGCCAGCTCACTAACTATTCAAGAGACCCAGTACTTC.